Listed below are T cell receptor beta chains from one sample, sequenced in a study of blood T cells in healthy people across ages. TCRdb independently ran MiXCR on the 5' RACE reads; one entry per CDR3 protein. The sample has 650,000 to 1,000,000 distinct CDR3 sequences, about 46% seen once; the top ten hold over 15%. Sequencing input: blood. Receptors were obtained from a man at least 80 years old in good health. The CDR3 runs from the conserved cysteine through the conserved F or W. A D gene is named only where the DNA matches it firmly. Only part of the rows carry a size: once, few, many, or a class if the clone is expanded.

d_call	v_call	clone_size	j_call	cdr3_nt	cdr3_aa
TRBD2	TRBV5-1	-	TRBJ2-1	TGCGCCAGCAGCTTGCTAGCGGGAGTCAACAATGAGCAGTTCTTC	CASSLLAGVNNEQFF
TRBD2	TRBV20-1	-	TRBJ2-1	TGCAGTGCTAGAGATGGAGCGGGGGGACCCTCCTACAATGAGCAGTTCTTC	CSARDGAGGPSYNEQFF
-	TRBV7-9	-	TRBJ2-1	TGTGCCAGCAGCTTAACCTCCCTCGGGAATGAGCAGTTCTTC	CASSLTSLGNEQFF
TRBD1	TRBV7-2	-	TRBJ1-5	TGTGCCAGCAGCTTGGACAGGCAGGGCAATCAGCCCCAGCATTTT	CASSLDRQGNQPQHF
-	TRBV5-6	-	TRBJ1-4	TGTGCCAGCAGCTCCAAGACAGGATATAATGAAAAACTGTTTTTT	CASSSKTGYNEKLFF
-	TRBV7-2	few	TRBJ1-4	TGTGCCAGCAGCCTCTCAGGGCCGCAGACTAATGAAAAACTGTTTTTT	CASSLSGPQTNEKLFF
-	TRBV7-2	few	TRBJ1-4	TGTGCCAGCAGCCCACGTGAAGGGCTGGCTGAAAAACTGTTTTTT	CASSPREGLAEKLFF
TRBD1	TRBV6-1	-	TRBJ1-5	TGTGCCAGCAGCTACGACAGGGCGATCAATCAGCCCCAGCATTTT	CASSYDRAINQPQHF
-	TRBV5-1	few	TRBJ2-5	TGCGCCAGCAGTAGACAGGAACAAGAGACCCAGTACTTC	CASSRQEQETQYF
TRBD1	TRBV29-1	-	TRBJ2-5	TGCAGCGCGGCAGACAGGGGAACGGGTGAGCAGTACTTC	CSAADRGTGEQYF
TRBD2	TRBV29-1	-	TRBJ2-5	TGTAGCGCCTTTCCGGGGGGCCAAGAGACCCAGTACTTC	CSAFPGGQETQYF
-	TRBV25-1	-	TRBJ2-3	TGTGCCAGCAGCCTAGGACGAGACGTGATGGATACGCAGTATTTT	CASSLGRDVMDTQYF
TRBD1	TRBV9	-	TRBJ2-3	TGTGCCAGCAGCGTCCTGATGAGCAGGGGGCTGAATACGCAGTATTTT	CASSVLMSRGLNTQYF
-	TRBV12-3/TRBV12-4	-	TRBJ2-7	TGTGCCAGCAGTCCGGACCCGAAGAGCGAGCAGTACTTC	CASSPDPKSEQYF
-	TRBV3-1	-	TRBJ2-5	TGTGCCAGCAGCCAAGGACGAATGTGGACCCAGTACTTC	CASSQGRMWTQYF
TRBD2	TRBV20-1	-	TRBJ2-1	TGCAGTTCAGGTAGCGGGGGTTGGGACGAGCAGTTCTTC	CSSGSGGWDEQFF
TRBD2	TRBV11-2	-	TRBJ2-6	TGTGCCAGCAGCTTTAGACTAGCGGGAGTCCCTGGGGCCAACGTCCTGACTTTC	CASSFRLAGVPGANVLTF
-	TRBV4-2	-	TRBJ2-7	TGTGCCAGCAGCCAAGATTCGGGGGTAGACGACGAGCAGTACTTC	CASSQDSGVDDEQYF
-	TRBV4-3	-	TRBJ2-7	TGCGCCAGCAGCCAAAGTTTACAGGGTGCCTCCTACGAGCAGTACTTC	CASSQSLQGASYEQYF
TRBD1	TRBV7-2	-	TRBJ1-6	TGTGCCAGCAGCGACCCCGGGACAGTAGGATCACCCCTCCACTTT	CASSDPGTVGSPLHF
TRBD1	TRBV6-5	-	TRBJ1-2	TGTGCCAGCAGCCCAGTCACCGGGACAGGGGATTACGGCTACACCTTC	CASSPVTGTGDYGYTF
-	TRBV7-8	-	TRBJ2-7	TGTGCCAGCAGCTTAGGCTGGGATGGGGAGCAGTACTTC	CASSLGWDGEQYF
-	TRBV20-1	-	TRBJ1-4	TGCAGTGCTAGAGGAATGACCCCAGGTTTGGCAACTAATGAAAAACTGTTTTTT	CSARGMTPGLATNEKLFF
TRBD1	TRBV20-1	-	TRBJ1-2	TGCAGTGCGCCCGACACAGGGGATGGGATTGGCTACACCTTC	CSAPDTGDGIGYTF
-	TRBV4-1	-	TRBJ2-7	TGCGCCAGCAGCCAAGAGGCAGGGGCGATATCCTACGAGCAGTACTTC	CASSQEAGAISYEQYF
TRBD2	TRBV3-1	-	TRBJ2-5	TGTGCCAGCAGCCAAGGGGCGGGAGCTAGAGAGACCCAGTACTTC	CASSQGAGARETQYF
TRBD2	TRBV18	-	TRBJ2-1	TGTGCCAGCTCACCATCTAGCGGCTACAATGAGCAGTTCTTC	CASSPSSGYNEQFF
-	TRBV11-3	-	TRBJ2-3	TGTGCCAGCAGCTTAGATCCTGGGAGTGAGACGCAGTATTTT	CASSLDPGSETQYF
-	TRBV7-2	few	TRBJ2-7	TGTGCCAGCAGCTTAGTGGGGACTCAAGGGTACGAGCAGTACTTC	CASSLVGTQGYEQYF
TRBD1	TRBV5-1	-	TRBJ2-1	TGCGCCAGCAGTTTCGGGACAGGGGGCGGTGAGCAGTTCTTC	CASSFGTGGGEQFF
-	TRBV27	-	TRBJ2-7	TGTGCCAGCAGTTTTAACCCACAGGGCCCCTACGAGCAGTACTTC	CASSFNPQGPYEQYF
-	TRBV20-1	-	TRBJ2-2	TGCAGTGCTACACAGAATCCGAACACCGGGGAGCTGTTTTTT	CSATQNPNTGELFF
TRBD1	TRBV5-1	-	TRBJ1-4	TGCGCCAGCAGCCGAGGGACAGATGAGGAAAAACTGTTTTTT	CASSRGTDEEKLFF
-	TRBV29-1	-	TRBJ2-1	TGCAGCGTCCTTGGGGGAGAGACCCAGTTCTTC	CSVLGGETQFF
TRBD2	TRBV12-3/TRBV12-4	-	TRBJ2-3	TGTGCCAGCAGTCGAGTAGCGGGAGTAGGAGATACGCAGTATTTT	CASSRVAGVGDTQYF
TRBD2	TRBV12-3/TRBV12-4	many	TRBJ2-7	TGTGCCAGCAGTCGACTAGCGGGAGGGGAGTACGAGCAGTACTTC	CASSRLAGGEYEQYF
-	TRBV29-1	many	TRBJ2-3	TGCAGCGTTGAACAGCTTGCAGATACGCAGTATTTT	CSVEQLADTQYF
-	TRBV12-3/TRBV12-4	-	TRBJ1-2	TGTGCCAGCAGTAATTGGAGTGGCTACACCTTC	CASSNWSGYTF
-	TRBV2	-	TRBJ1-4	TGTGCCAGCAGTAAGCGGGGCTTCGAGGGTGAAAAACTGTTTTTT	CASSKRGFEGEKLFF
-	TRBV30	-	TRBJ2-3	TGTGCCTGGAATATTAGTCCAGATACGCAGTATTTT	CAWNISPDTQYF
-	TRBV7-2	-	TRBJ1-2	TGTGCCAGCAGCTTAAGGGGGGAGGGTTGTGGCTACACCTTC	CASSLRGEGCGYTF
-	TRBV28	-	TRBJ2-7	TGTGCCAGCAGTTTAAATTACTACGAGCAGTACTTC	CASSLNYYEQYF
-	TRBV20-1	once	TRBJ2-2	TGCAGTGCCCGCGGACTACCGAACACCGGGGAGCTGTTTTTT	CSARGLPNTGELFF
TRBD1	TRBV20-1	many	TRBJ2-7	TGCAGTGCGGACAGGGGATACGAGCAGTACTTC	CSADRGYEQYF
TRBD1	TRBV28	few	TRBJ1-2	TGTGCCAGCAGCAAATCATCAGGGGGCGCTTTGTTAGGCTACACCTTC	CASSKSSGGALLGYTF
TRBD2	TRBV5-1	few	TRBJ2-1	TGCGCCAGCAGCCCAGGACTAGCCGGAGTGGGTTACAATGAGCAGTTCTTC	CASSPGLAGVGYNEQFF